The 7 T cell receptor beta chains given below trace back to one sample, sequenced in a study of blood T cell repertoires in COVID-19. TCRdb's copy holds only in-frame clones and misses some; the assay was immunoSEQ multiplex PCR. The sample lists more than 150,000 clones, over 75% seen once, with roughly 13% in the top ten. Sequenced material: peripheral blood. All receptors come from a man aged 50-60 years who had recovered from COVID-19.

The chain uses TRBV28 and TRBJ2-1, with D maybe TRBD2 (6 bases). CDR1 and CDR2 (germline): MDHEN, SYDVKM. The germline V and J ends were trimmed by 6 bases and 7 bases, with 16 bases remaining between them. CDR3 length: 14 residues. The CDR3 coding sequence is TGTGCCAGCAGCTCGGGACTCTTTGGTAATGAGCAGTTCTTC. Residues: CASSSGLFGNEQFF.

This sequence joins TRBV6-5 and TRBJ1-1; 12 bases map to TRBD1. V shed 1 base and J 5 bases; nucleotides not matched to a gene: 5. The germline V gene has CDR1 MNHEY and CDR2 SVGAGI. The CDR3 has 16 residues. The CDR3 sequence is CASSYYRDRGRTEAFF. CDR3 DNA sequence: TGTGCCAGCAGTTACTATCGGGACAGGGGGCGAACTGAAGCTTTCTTT.

The chain has TRBV18 and TRBJ2-5; D is perhaps TRBD2 (6 bases). Trimming pared 3 bases from V and 5 bases from J, leaving 16 bases between. The CDR3 spans 15 residues. CDR1 and CDR2 (germline): KGHSH, LQKENI. The CDR3 sequence is CASSPEGGVGETQYF. CDR3 nucleotide sequence: TGTGCCAGCTCACCGGAGGGAGGAGTAGGGGAGACCCAGTACTTC.

The V gene is TRBV19, the J gene TRBJ1-5, with D perhaps matching TRBD1 (6 bases). From germline, CDR1 is LNHDA and CDR2 SQIVND (reference sequence). The CDR3 consists of 16 residues. Trimming took 4 bases from V and 4 from J, leaving 17 bases between them. The CDR3 reads CASSTPSGTQNQPQHF. DNA for the CDR3: TGTGCCAGTAGTACTCCCTCCGGGACACAGAATCAGCCCCAGCATTTT.

The rearrangement joins TRBV19 to TRBJ1-1; weak D call: TRBD1 (5 bases). Trimming cost V 3 bases and J 6 bases, with 14 bases left between them. The CDR3 runs to 14 residues. CDR1 and CDR2 (germline): LNHDA, SQIVND (reference sequence). CDR3 DNA sequence: TGTGCCAGTAGTATTGATGGGGGAGGCGCTGAAGCTTTCTTT. Amino acid sequence: CASSIDGGGAEAFF. The full variable domain, in which reference TRBV19 and TRBJ1-1 provide the parts outside the CDR3, is DGGITQSPKYLFRKEGQNVTLSCEQNLNHDAMYWYRQDPGQGLRLIYYSQIVNDFQKGDIAEGYSVSREKKESFPLTVTSAQKNPTAFYLCASSIDGGGAEAFFGQGTRLTVV.

CDR3 in DNA: TGTGCCAGCAGTCTCCGTAGTCGGGTGCGGGAGACCCAGTACTTC. It codes for CASSLRSRVRETQYF. The chain joins TRBV6-2 or TRBV6-3 to TRBJ2-5; D gene uncertain. This CDR3 has 15 residues. Germline lookup yields CDR1 MNHEY and CDR2 SVGEGT. V was cut by 5 bases and J by 5 bases, with 18 bases left in between.

This chain uses TRBV7-8 with TRBJ2-7, with D maybe TRBD1 (5 bases). The CDR3 covers 13 residues. In germline, CDR1 is SGHVS, CDR2 FQNEAQ. Between the trimmed V and J ends, which lost 7 bases and 0 bases, there was a span of 10 bases. CDR3 residues: CASTWTISYEQYF. The CDR3 DNA sequence: TGTGCCAGCACCTGGACAATCTCCTACGAGCAGTACTTC.